Following are 21 T cell receptor beta chains from one sample sequenced in a study of human T cells and chemical hapten exposure. TCRdb reanalysed the RACE reads using MiXCR and keeps one entry per CDR3 protein. The sample yields approximately 400,000 distinct CDR3 sequences, about 5.1% seen once. The time point is: pre-sensitization, week 0. Treatment noted: therapeutic diphenylcyclopropenone sensitization with weekly scalp DPC. The source material was whole blood, sampled in connection with sensitization to the hapten diphenylcyclopropenone (DPC). The receptors originated from a woman between 45 and 65 years old with alopecia areata. Some clones in this sample may be carry-over from other donors' samples.

This clonotype has ten or more counts. This chain uses TRBV24-1 with TRBJ2-7; TRBD2 might be the D (6 bases). The ends were cut back, 10 bases at V and 6 bases at J, with 15 bases in the middle. This CDR3 has 12 residues. Per the germline V gene, CDR1 is KGHDR and CDR2 is SFDVKD. CDR3 sequence reads: CATAAAGTEQYF. DNA for the CDR3: TGTGCCACAGCGGCGGCGGGGACCGAGCAGTACTTC.

This clonotype was seen many times. V gene TRBV4-3 combines with J gene TRBJ2-7; 9 nucleotides match TRBD1. Trimming took 4 bases from V and 5 from J; bases not matched to a gene: 15. The CDR3 covers 17 residues. Per germline, CDR1 LGHNA and CDR2 YSLEER. In DNA form, the CDR3 reads TGCGCCAGCAGCCCAGAATTGCCGGGACAGGGTATCAACGAGCAGTACTTC. This encodes CASSPELPGQGINEQYF.

Many counts were recorded for this clonotype. V and J are TRBV28 and TRBJ1-1; D not certain. Germline CDR1 is MDHEN and CDR2 is SYDVKM. The CDR3 runs to 13 residues. The V end lost 6 bases, the J end lost 6 bases, and 14 bases lay between the germline ends. CDR3 amino acids: CASSPGPVAEAFF. The CDR3 DNA sequence: TGTGCCAGCAGCCCGGGCCCGGTGGCTGAAGCTTTCTTT.

Only one count was recorded for this clonotype. One base away lies a much larger clone, so this may be a sequencing read error. The chain employs TRBV10-2 and TRBJ2-3; TRBD2 matches 8 bases. The J segment lost 8 bases and the V segment lost 3 bases, leaving 10 bases of the junction unmatched. Looked up from germline, CDR1 is WSHSY and CDR2 is SAAADI. The length of the CDR3 is 15 residues. The CDR3 DNA reads as TGCGCCAGCAGTGAATTAGGCGGGGGGCGGGGTACGCAGTATTTT. It yields the protein CASSELGGGRGTQYF.

This clonotype was seen ten or more times. The CDR3 protein is CASKAGVSTEAFF. CDR3 in DNA: TGTGCCAGCAAGGCAGGGGTGAGCACTGAAGCTTTCTTT. This chain uses TRBV28 with TRBJ1-1, with a tentative D call TRBD1 (6 bases). CDR1 and CDR2 from the germline V gene are MDHEN and SYDVKM. V was trimmed by 7 bases and J by 4 bases, leaving 13 bases between them. This CDR3 contains 13 residues.

This clonotype was seen ten or more times. The chain employs TRBV7-2 and TRBJ2-7; D gene ambiguous. The CDR3 is made up of 14 amino acids. In germline, CDR1 is SGHTA, CDR2 FQGNSA. Deletions cut 1 base from V and 6 bases from J, with 13 bases between. CDR3 protein: CASSLGLSGGEQYF. CDR3 DNA: TGTGCCAGCAGCTTAGGGTTATCCGGCGGCGAGCAGTACTTC.

This chain connects TRBV2 to TRBJ1-3; 8 bases agree with TRBD1. J gave up 1 base and V 9 bases, and 2 bases lay outside the gene matches. The CDR3 runs to 13 residues. CDR1 SNHLY and CDR2 FYNNEI come from the germline V gene. The CDR3 DNA follows: TGTGCCAGTCAGGGGGCGTCTGGAAACACCATATATTTT. This encodes CASQGASGNTIYF. The full variable domain, rest sourced from reference TRBV2 and TRBJ1-3, is EPEVTQTPSHQVTQMGQEVILRCVPISNHLYFYWYRQILGQKVEFLVSFYNNEISEKSEIFDDQFSVERPDGSNFTLKIRSTKLEDSAMYFCASQGASGNTIYFGEGSWLTVV.

This clonotype was counted between two and nine times. The chain joins TRBV6-5 to TRBJ2-3; TRBD2 matches at 9 bases. The length of the CDR3 is 16 residues. Germline V gene data show CDR1 as MNHEY and CDR2 as SVGAGI. V lost 4 bases to trimming and J lost 5 bases; unmatched junction nucleotides: 10. CDR3 sequence (DNA): TGTGCCAGCAGTTTCCGGGGCGGGGGGGCCAGAGATACGCAGTATTTT. It encodes CASSFRGGGARDTQYF.

This clonotype has ten or more counts. CDR3 amino acids: CASSSERRDTEAFF. The CDR3 nucleotides are TGCGCCAGCAGCTCCGAACGTAGGGACACTGAAGCTTTCTTT. The chain has TRBV5-1 and TRBJ1-1; D call uncertain. Deletions cut 3 bases from V and 3 bases from J, with 12 bases between. This CDR3 is 14 amino acids long. Germline loops: CDR1 SGHRS, CDR2 YFSETQ.

This clonotype appeared many times. V usage is TRBV20-1 and J usage is TRBJ2-7; TRBD1 is a possible D gene (5 bases). CDR1 and CDR2 from the germline V gene are DFQATT and SNEGSKA (reference sequence). The CDR3 length is 15 residues. The germline V and J ends were trimmed by 3 bases and 6 bases, with 21 bases remaining between them. CDR3 in amino acids: CSASPRTLPSPEQYF. The CDR3, as DNA: TGCAGTGCTAGCCCAAGGACACTCCCCTCACCCGAGCAGTACTTC.

This clonotype was found many times. V usage is TRBV12-3 or TRBV12-4 and J usage is TRBJ2-7; 11 positions agree with TRBD2. J gave up 3 bases and V 3 bases, and 7 bases lay outside the gene matches. CDR3 size: 16 residues. As DNA, the CDR3 is TGTGCCAGCAGTTTTCTAGCGGGAGGTGGAAGCTACGAGCAGTACTTC. It specifies CASSFLAGGGSYEQYF.

This clonotype was picked up many times. V gene TRBV27 combines with J gene TRBJ2-3, with unresolved D. The ends were cut back, 3 bases at V and 8 bases at J, with 12 bases in the middle. CDR3 length: 13 residues. Per the germline V gene, CDR1 is MNHEY and CDR2 is SMNVEV (reference sequence). CDR3 residues: CASSFRSSATQYF. CDR3 nucleotides: TGTGCCAGCAGTTTTCGGTCCTCGGCTACGCAGTATTTT.

V usage is TRBV20-1 and J usage is TRBJ1-3; TRBD1 is a possible D gene (5 bases). The germline CDR1 and CDR2 sequences are DFQATT and SNEGSKA (reference sequence). The V end was cut by 6 bases, the J end by 0 bases, with 12 bases between. The CDR3 runs 14 residues. The CDR3 DNA follows: TGCAGTGCGCCGACAGTCAACTCTGGAAACACCATATATTTT. Its translation: CSAPTVNSGNTIYF.

This clonotype was seen a handful of times. The V and J genes are TRBV4-2 and TRBJ2-3; D might be TRBD1 (5 bases). The CDR3 runs to 16 residues. Germline V CDR1 and CDR2: LGHNA, YNFKEQ. V gave up 4 bases and J gave up 0 bases, with 14 bases separating them. CDR3 sequence: CASSRQTARSTDTQYF. The CDR3 nucleotides are TGTGCCAGCAGCCGACAGACAGCGCGGAGCACAGATACGCAGTATTTT.

This clonotype was seen a few times. V gene TRBV5-1 combines with J gene TRBJ2-7, with D possibly being TRBD1 (7 bases). Trimming left V 2 bases short and J 3 bases short, with 15 bases between. Germline V gene sequence: CDR1 SGHRS, CDR2 YFSETQ. The CDR3 loop spans 15 amino acids. CDR3 residues: CASSFTGDSFYEQYF. CDR3 sequence (DNA): TGCGCCAGCAGCTTCACAGGGGACTCCTTCTACGAGCAGTACTTC.

This clonotype occurred many times. The chain joins TRBV7-3 to TRBJ2-2; weak D call: TRBD1 (5 bases). V dropped 1 base and J dropped 5 bases, with 5 bases sitting between them. CDR1 and CDR2 from the germline V gene are SGHTA and FQGTGA. CDR3 length: 13 residues. Here the CDR3 reads CASSLKGTGELFF. CDR3 in DNA: TGTGCCAGCAGCTTAAAGGGGACCGGGGAGCTGTTTTTT.

This clonotype occurred many times. This rearrangement joins TRBV7-2 to TRBJ1-4; D is undetermined. Germline-derived CDR1 and CDR2 are SGHTA and FQGNSA. V lost 6 bases and J lost 8, with 13 bases in between. The CDR3 is 13 amino acids. CDR3 nucleotides: TGTGCCAGCAGATCCGTTGCCGGAGAAAAACTGTTTTTT. It encodes CASRSVAGEKLFF.

This clonotype was counted only a few times. J is TRBJ2-2 and V is TRBV24-1; 8 bases are a match to TRBD1. From germline, CDR1 is KGHDR and CDR2 SFDVKD. The CDR3 is 16 amino acids. After removal of 6 bases from V and 0 bases from J, the junction contained 5 bases not matched to a gene. Here the CDR3 reads CATSSTGGTNTGELFF. In nucleotides, the CDR3 is TGTGCCACCAGTAGCACAGGGGGTACGAACACCGGGGAGCTGTTTTTT.

This clonotype was counted only a few times. The genes are TRBV13 and TRBJ2-4; 7 positions agree with TRBD1. This CDR3 is 18 amino acids long. J lost 0 bases, V lost 2 bases, and 10 bases had no gene match. Per germline, CDR1 PRHDT and CDR2 FYEKMQ (reference sequence). In DNA, the CDR3 is TGTGCCAGCAGCTTAAAAGGGACAGCAGACCTAGCCAAAAACATTCAGTACTTC. Translating gives CASSLKGTADLAKNIQYF.

This clonotype was picked up a small number of times. The chain links TRBV3-1 to TRBJ1-1; possibly TRBD1 for D (5 bases). V was shortened by 0 bases and J by 5 bases, with 10 bases between the two germline ends. The CDR3 spans 14 residues. CDR1 is LGHDT and CDR2 is YNNKEL in the germline V gene (reference sequence). CDR3 region: CASSQEGGWTEAFF. CDR3 bases: TGTGCCAGCAGCCAAGAGGGGGGGTGGACTGAAGCTTTCTTT.

In the case of this clonotype: Possible read error: a much larger clone is one base away. This chain links TRBV27 with TRBJ2-5; perhaps D is TRBD1 or TRBD2 (5 bases each). The CDR3 loop spans 14 amino acids. Germline V gene lookup returns CDR1 MNHEY and CDR2 SMNVEV (reference sequence). This CDR3 is CTSSPVEGQETQYF. As DNA, the CDR3 is TGTACCAGCAGTCCCGTCGAGGGGCAAGAGACCCAGTACTTC.